The 27 T cell receptor beta chains in this list originate from one sample, sequenced in a study of follicular helper T cells after annual influenza vaccination (dated by TCRdb to about 2017). The time point label, as the study defines it: 2014-2015 season, pre-vaccination. The library was generated by the immunoSEQ multiplex PCR assay. As stored in TCRdb, this immuneACCESS dataset retains in-frame rearrangements with V and J assigned. A fraction of the clones does not appear; measured against another copy, unresolved V genes explain less than half of the discrepancy, and the remainder lacks a known reason. Within this sample are roughly 2,300 clones, with about 88% of them counted one time only. Together, the top ten hold roughly 2.5% of the sample. The material was CXCR5+ CD38+ circulating T follicular helper cells from blood, obtained on the day of influenza vaccination. The cell subset or site tag for this specimen amounts to: circulating Tfh, non-naive CD4+CXCR5+PD-1+ (ICOS+CD38+ or ICOS-CD38-). The receptors derive from an adult who received the influenza vaccine.

Only a few counts were recorded for this clone. The CDR3 spells CASSSQGMTTGELFF. The CDR3 nucleotides are TGTGCCAGCAGCTCACAGGGTATGACCACCGGGGAGCTGTTTTTT. The chain employs TRBV7-8 and TRBJ2-2; D may be TRBD1 (6 bases). The germline V gene encodes CDR1 SGHVS and CDR2 FQNEAQ. Trimming stripped 4 bases from V and 4 bases from J, with 13 bases between. This CDR3 has 15 residues.

The chain employs TRBV7-3 and TRBJ1-2, with 8 bases that match TRBD1. CDR3 length: 15 residues. Looked up from germline, CDR1 is SGHTA and CDR2 is FQGTGA. With V trimmed by 0 bases and J by 7 bases, 7 bases remained unmatched. CDR3 loop: CASSLTGTGWGGYTF. Here the CDR3 DNA reads TGTGCCAGCAGCTTAACGGGGACAGGTTGGGGTGGCTACACCTTC. Based on the CDR3 plus reference TRBV7-3 and TRBJ1-2, the full variable domain is GAGVSQTPSNKVTEKGKYVELRCDPISGHTALYWYRQSLGQGPEFLIYFQGTGAADDSGLPNDRFFAVRPEGSVSTLKIQRTERGDSAVYLCASSLTGTGWGGYTFGSGTRLTVV.

The table lists this clone with a few counts. The rearrangement links TRBV7-9 to TRBJ1-6, with D maybe TRBD1 (5 bases). V lost 8 bases, J lost 8 bases, and 16 bases lay in between. The CDR3 sequence is 14 residues long. Per germline, CDR1 SEHNR and CDR2 FQNEAQ (reference sequence). CDR3 DNA: TGTGCCAGCGGAAAGGGACTTGTCGATTCACCCCTCCACTTT. Its translation: CASGKGLVDSPLHF.

A few counts support this clone. The gene calls are TRBV27 and TRBJ1-5; 8 positions match TRBD1. Germline CDR1 and CDR2: MNHEY and SMNVEV (reference sequence). CDR3 length: 15 residues. V was pared by 6 bases and J by 7 bases, with 11 bases of the junction left unmatched. The DNA of the CDR3 is TGTGCCAGCAGCCGCCGGACAGGGCCAGAACAGCCCCAGCATTTT. Translation: CASSRRTGPEQPQHF.

The V gene is TRBV9, the J gene TRBJ1-1, with TRBD1 as a possible D gene (5 bases). CDR1 and CDR2 from the germline V gene are SGDLS and YYNGEE. The ends were cut back, 4 bases at V and 0 bases at J, with 13 bases in the middle. This CDR3 contains 15 residues. The CDR3 here is CASSRGGVVNTEAFF. The DNA of the CDR3 is TGTGCCAGCAGCAGGGGAGGGGTGGTGAACACTGAAGCTTTCTTT.

The chain couples TRBV29-1 to TRBJ2-5, with TRBD1 matching 8 bases. The V and J ends lost 5 bases and 1 base, in that order; junction bases with no gene match: 9. CDR1 and CDR2 (germline): SQVTM, ANQGSEA. The CDR3 has 15 residues. CDR3 bases: TGCAGCGTTTCCGACAGGGGCAACCCCCAAGAGACCCAGTACTTC. Protein product: CSVSDRGNPQETQYF.

The chain combines TRBV27 with TRBJ2-7; a weak D match, TRBD2 (6 bases). The CDR3 is 14 residues long. V shed 2 bases and J shed 4 bases, with 12 bases lying between them. CDR1 is MNHEY, CDR2 SMNVEV, per germline (reference sequence). This chain's CDR3 is CASSLAGRSYEQYF. The CDR3 coding sequence is TGTGCCAGCAGTTTAGCTGGGAGGTCTTACGAGCAGTACTTC.

The V call is TRBV4-1, the J call TRBJ1-1, with D maybe TRBD1 (6 bases). Trimming shortened V by 8 bases and J by 3 bases, and 16 bases separated the two germline ends. Looked up from germline, CDR1 is MGHRA and CDR2 is YSYEKL. The length of the CDR3 is 14 residues. CDR3 DNA: TGCGCCAGCGGGACCGGGACACTGTACACTGAAGCTTTCTTT. Translating gives CASGTGTLYTEAFF.

A word on this clone: One end of the junction is discordant with germline, which a read error may explain. V gene TRBV7-7 combines with J gene TRBJ1-1; TRBD1 aligns across 8 bases. Germline CDR1 SSHAT, CDR2 FNYEAQ (reference sequence). The CDR3 runs to 13 residues. Written as DNA, the CDR3 is TGTGCTAGCAGCCGTGACAGGGGAACTGAAGCTTTCTTT. It yields the protein CASSRDRGTEAFF.

The rearrangement uses TRBV19 and TRBJ1-1; D unclear. This CDR3 is 13 amino acids long. The ends were cut back, 4 bases at V and 0 bases at J, with 6 bases in the middle. CDR1 is LNHDA and CDR2 is SQIVND in the germline V gene (reference sequence). CDR3 protein: CASSTVLNTEAFF. The CDR3, as DNA: TGTGCCAGTAGTACCGTCCTGAACACTGAAGCTTTCTTT.

CDR3 nucleotides: TGTGCCAGCAGGGCAGGGTCTGGAAACACCATATATTTT. As protein: CASRAGSGNTIYF. The chain carries TRBV25-1 and TRBJ1-3; D perhaps matches TRBD1 (5 bases). This CDR3 is built from 13 residues. Trimming pared 6 bases from V and 1 base from J, leaving 7 bases between. Germline loops: CDR1 MGHDK, CDR2 SYGVNS.

The rearrangement links TRBV5-6 to TRBJ2-7; D call uncertain. V dropped 4 bases and J dropped 0 bases, with 11 bases sitting between them. This CDR3 comprises 14 residues. Germline CDR1 SGHDT, CDR2 YYEEEE. For the CDR3, the DNA is TGTGCCAGCAGCCCGACTGGCAGCTCCTACGAGCAGTACTTC. Its translation is CASSPTGSSYEQYF.

This clone was detected only a few times. The chain uses TRBV30 and TRBJ1-1; D unclear. This CDR3 is 12 amino acids long. The V end was cut by 5 bases, the J end by 3 bases, with 10 bases between. Germline-derived CDR1 and CDR2 are GTSNPN and SVGIG (reference sequence). CDR3 nucleotides: TGTGCCTGGGCCCGACACCACACTGAAGCTTTCTTT. Protein product: CAWARHHTEAFF.

The J gene is TRBJ2-2, the V gene TRBV19; D perhaps matches TRBD1 (5 bases). V was cut by 3 bases and J by 9 bases, with 20 bases left in between. The CDR3 consists of 16 residues. Germline loops: CDR1 LNHDA, CDR2 SQIVND (reference sequence). CDR3 sequence (DNA): TGTGCCAGTAGTATTGGTGATCGGATGGGGCCTCGGGAGCTGTTTTTT. Protein product: CASSIGDRMGPRELFF.

This sequence joins TRBV7-2 and TRBJ2-1; a weak D match, TRBD2 (6 bases). This CDR3 is 17 amino acids long. Germline V gives CDR1 SGHTA, CDR2 FQGNSA. V lost 2 bases, J lost 8 bases, and 22 bases lay in between. CDR3 in amino acids: CASSLFSRGRGIDEQFF. In DNA form, the CDR3 reads TGTGCCAGCAGCTTATTTTCTCGGGGTCGGGGGATCGATGAGCAGTTCTTC.

The gene calls are TRBV20-1 and TRBJ1-4; D is perhaps TRBD1 (6 bases). Germline-derived CDR1 and CDR2 are DFQATT and SNEGSKA (reference sequence). Between the trimmed V and J ends, which lost 1 base and 11 bases, there was a span of 8 bases. The CDR3 covers 11 residues. The CDR3 here is CSARAQGKLFF. In nucleotides, the CDR3 is TGCAGTGCTAGAGCCCAGGGGAAACTGTTTTTT.

The chain has TRBV5-4 and TRBJ2-1; 11 bases are a match to TRBD2. V was pared by 5 bases and J by 2 bases, with 12 bases of the junction left unmatched. The CDR3 has 18 residues. In germline, CDR1 is SGHNT, CDR2 YYREEE (reference sequence). The chain's CDR3 is CASSGATAGLAAYNEQFF. The CDR3, as DNA: TGTGCCAGCAGTGGGGCGACAGCGGGACTAGCGGCCTACAATGAGCAGTTCTTC. The full variable domain, rest sourced from reference TRBV5-4 and TRBJ2-1, is ETGVTQSPTHLIKTRGQQVTLRCSSQSGHNTVSWYQQALGQGPQFIFQYYREEENGRGNFPPRFSGLQFPNYSSELNVNALELDDSALYLCASSGATAGLAAYNEQFFGPGTRLTVL.

V is TRBV7-6 and J is TRBJ2-7, with TRBD1 matching over 7 bases. The V gene end was trimmed by 5 bases and the J gene end by 6 bases; junction bases not matched to a gene: 10. Germline assignment: CDR1 SGHVS and CDR2 FNYEAQ. There are 14 residues in the CDR3. CDR3 in DNA: TGTGCCAGCAGCCTAGGGGGCGGAACTGTCGAGCAGTACTTC. This encodes CASSLGGGTVEQYF.

This clone was detected once. The rearrangement links TRBV28 to TRBJ1-1; D is unclear. CDR3 size: 12 residues. The V end lost 7 bases, the J end lost 6 bases, and 12 bases lay between the germline ends. In germline, CDR1 is MDHEN, CDR2 SYDVKM. Written as DNA, the CDR3 is TGTGCCAGCACTAGGGAGCGCCCTGAAGCTTTCTTT. It specifies CASTRERPEAFF.

The V call is TRBV6-6, the J call TRBJ2-3; 8 bases are shared with TRBD2. The CDR3 sequence is 16 residues long. V trimming: 4 bases; J trimming: 2 bases; junction bases outside the gene matches: 8. From germline, CDR1 is MNHNY and CDR2 SVGAGI (reference sequence). CDR3 residues: CASSLRAGAVTDTQYF. The CDR3 coding sequence is TGTGCCAGCAGTTTGAGAGCGGGAGCCGTCACAGATACGCAGTATTTT.

The chain uses TRBV5-1 and TRBJ1-6; no clear D gene. V was clipped by 10 bases and J by 6 bases, with 14 bases between them. The length of the CDR3 is 13 residues. Germline-derived CDR1 and CDR2 are SGHRS and YFSETQ. CDR3 in amino acids: CASRGTPNSPLHF. The CDR3 coding sequence is TGCGCCTCAAGAGGTACCCCTAATTCACCCCTCCACTTT.

V is TRBV7-2 and J is TRBJ2-1, with 13 bases matching TRBD2. V lost 5 bases, J lost 6 bases, and 1 base stayed unmatched. Germline CDR1 is SGHTA and CDR2 is FQGNSA. The CDR3 contains 14 residues. The CDR3 loop reads CASSRTSGGNEQFF. CDR3 bases: TGTGCCAGCAGCCGGACTAGCGGGGGCAATGAGCAGTTCTTC.

In this sample, this clone turned up a few times. The same CDR3 can be traced to other DNA sequences in this sample. The chain couples TRBV5-1 to TRBJ2-5; 7 bases fit TRBD1. From germline, CDR1 is SGHRS and CDR2 YFSETQ. The CDR3 contains 14 residues. The V and J ends lost 3 bases and 0 bases, in that order; junction bases with no gene match: 2. The CDR3 sequence: CASSSGQYQETQYF. Here the CDR3 DNA reads TGCGCCAGCAGCTCGGGACAGTACCAAGAGACCCAGTACTTC.

The V call is TRBV11-1, the J call TRBJ2-7, with 8 bases lining up with TRBD2. Germline lookup yields CDR1 SGHAT and CDR2 FQDESV (reference sequence). The CDR3 is 16 residues long. The V and J ends lost 5 bases and 7 bases, in that order; junction bases with no gene match: 16. The CDR3 here is CASSTPPGGVGGEQYF. The CDR3 DNA is TGTGCCAGCAGCACCCCCCCGGGGGGGGTTGGTGGTGAGCAGTACTTC.

In its sample, this clone was seen a few times. The V gene is TRBV7-8, the J gene TRBJ2-7, with D possibly being TRBD2 (6 bases). The CDR3 loop spans 14 amino acids. Germline V lookup: CDR1 SGHVS, CDR2 FQNEAQ. Trimming removed 5 bases at V and 6 bases at J, with 17 bases between. CDR3 protein: CASSASGTVGEQYF. In DNA, the CDR3 is TGTGCCAGCAGCGCTTCCGGGACTGTGGGCGAGCAGTACTTC.

This clone was recorded a few times. The CDR3 sequence: CASSGRQNTEAFF. In DNA, the CDR3 is TGTGCCAGCAGTGGAAGACAGAACACTGAAGCTTTCTTT. V usage is TRBV6-6 and J usage is TRBJ1-1; D remains ambiguous. Trimming removed 5 bases from V and 1 base from J, with 8 bases in between. Per germline, CDR1 MNHNY and CDR2 SVGAGI (reference sequence). This CDR3 has 13 residues.

The chain carries TRBV4-2 and TRBJ1-6; TRBD1 might be the D (5 bases). Trimming left V 1 base short and J 4 bases short, with 8 bases between. Germline assignment: CDR1 LGHNA and CDR2 YNFKEQ. The CDR3 contains 15 residues. This chain's CDR3 is CASSQGAGYNSPLHF. Here the CDR3 DNA reads TGTGCCAGCAGCCAAGGAGCAGGGTATAATTCACCCCTCCACTTT.